A single sample gave rise to the 6 T cell receptor beta chains below, sequenced in a study of T cell changes during pregnancy in multiple sclerosis (dated by TCRdb to between 2018 and 2021). The receptor library was made with the immunoSEQ multiplex PCR assay. In its TCRdb copy, this immuneACCESS table keeps in-frame sequences only and misses some clones. Where compared with another copy, unresolved V genes explain less than half of these, and the others have no known cause. In all, the sample holds 40,000 to 50,000 clones, and roughly nine tenths of those were seen once. The top ten clonotypes cover about 0.36% of the sample. Sample: CD4+ T cells from peripheral blood mononuclear cells, taken in the second trimester of pregnancy. The receptor source for this set is a female donor in good health, enrolled as a control in a pregnancy study.

The chain links TRBV30 to TRBJ2-2; a weak D match, TRBD1 (5 bases). In germline, CDR1 is GTSNPN, CDR2 SVGIG (reference sequence). The CDR3 runs to 13 residues. V dropped 5 bases and J dropped 0 bases, with 7 bases sitting between them. The CDR3 nucleotides are TGTGCCTGGGGACAAACGAACACCGGGGAGCTGTTTTTT. It is translated as CAWGQTNTGELFF.

The chain couples TRBV6-5 to TRBJ2-2; 7 nucleotides align to TRBD1. The CDR3 runs to 15 residues. CDR1 and CDR2 from the germline V gene are MNHEY and SVGAGI. J was trimmed by 2 bases and V by 3 bases; bases with no gene match: 3. The CDR3 DNA reads TGTGCCAGCAGTTATCGACAGGGAAACACCGGGGAGCTGTTTTTT. It yields the protein CASSYRQGNTGELFF.

The V call is TRBV5-6, the J call TRBJ2-7; D unclear. V gave up 0 bases and J gave up 1 base, with 2 bases separating them. Per the germline V gene, CDR1 is SGHDT and CDR2 is YYEEEE. This CDR3 has 12 residues. CDR3 protein: CASSLASYEQYF. CDR3 nucleotide sequence: TGTGCCAGCAGCTTGGCATCCTACGAGCAGTACTTC.

The rearrangement uses TRBV19 and TRBJ2-5, with a weak D call TRBD2 (5 bases). This CDR3 spans 15 amino acids. The germline V gene encodes CDR1 LNHDA and CDR2 SQIVND (reference sequence). V was pared by 3 bases and J by 2 bases, with 13 bases between. The CDR3: CASSMRDLSQETQYF. The CDR3, as DNA: TGTGCCAGTAGTATGAGGGATCTATCACAAGAGACCCAGTACTTC.

The rearrangement uses TRBV18 and TRBJ2-3; the D gene is possibly TRBD2 (6 bases). The germline V gene encodes CDR1 KGHSH and CDR2 LQKENI. The CDR3 has 15 residues. Trimming shortened V by 6 bases and J by 0 bases, and 13 bases separated the two germline ends. CDR3 sequence reads: CASSLGGTSTDTQYF. The CDR3 DNA reads as TGTGCCAGCTCCCTCGGGGGTACTAGCACAGATACGCAGTATTTT.

The V gene is TRBV30, the J gene TRBJ2-7; the D gene is possibly TRBD1 (6 bases). V was shortened by 2 bases and J by 3 bases, with 14 bases between the two germline ends. Germline CDR1 reads GTSNPN; CDR2 reads SVGIG (reference sequence). There are 14 residues in the CDR3. The CDR3 region has the DNA TGTGCCTGGAGTCTCCAAGACAGGATCTACGAGCAGTACTTC. It codes for CAWSLQDRIYEQYF.